The 3 T cell receptor beta chains below all came from one sample that was sequenced in a study of T cell responses to AZD1222 COVID-19 vaccine (dated by TCRdb to the early 2020s). The receptor library was made with the immunoSEQ multiplex PCR assay. TCRdb carries this immuneACCESS record with in-frame sequences only. Its versions omit some clonotypes, under half of them owing to an unresolved V gene in the studies checked, with the rest unexplained. The sample contains fewer than 200,000 clones, about 88% of them found a single time. The top ten clones comprise roughly 1.7% of the sample. Explained via the paper, the time point label denotes: baseline before first vaccination. The source was peripheral blood, collected on day 0 of AZD1222 vaccination. The receptors originated from an adult in good health.

This rearrangement joins TRBV2 to TRBJ1-6; no reliable D call. The CDR3 loop spans 15 amino acids. Germline loops: CDR1 SNHLY, CDR2 FYNNEI. Trimming removed 6 bases at V and 9 bases at J, with 18 bases between. The CDR3 DNA is TGTGCCAGCAGGCCCAGGACCGGGAGTTCTTCACCCCTCCACTTT. It translates to CASRPRTGSSSPLHF.

The chain joins TRBV18 to TRBJ2-3; 9 bases map to TRBD1. J gave up 0 bases and V 6 bases, and 7 bases lay outside the gene matches. This CDR3 has 16 residues. CDR1 and CDR2 (germline): KGHSH, LQKENI. CDR3 bases: TGTGCCAGCTCTCACCGGGACAGGGTGAGCACAGATACGCAGTATTTT. Protein sequence: CASSHRDRVSTDTQYF.

The chain is built from TRBV6-6 and TRBJ1-2; 7 bases are a match to TRBD1. Losses at the gene ends were 6 bases for V and 4 bases for J; bases not matched to a gene: 5. This CDR3 spans 13 amino acids. CDR1 and CDR2 (germline): MNHNY, SVGAGI (reference sequence). The CDR3 is CASSPDRAYGYTF. The CDR3 region has the DNA TGTGCCAGCAGCCCAGACAGGGCCTATGGCTACACCTTC.